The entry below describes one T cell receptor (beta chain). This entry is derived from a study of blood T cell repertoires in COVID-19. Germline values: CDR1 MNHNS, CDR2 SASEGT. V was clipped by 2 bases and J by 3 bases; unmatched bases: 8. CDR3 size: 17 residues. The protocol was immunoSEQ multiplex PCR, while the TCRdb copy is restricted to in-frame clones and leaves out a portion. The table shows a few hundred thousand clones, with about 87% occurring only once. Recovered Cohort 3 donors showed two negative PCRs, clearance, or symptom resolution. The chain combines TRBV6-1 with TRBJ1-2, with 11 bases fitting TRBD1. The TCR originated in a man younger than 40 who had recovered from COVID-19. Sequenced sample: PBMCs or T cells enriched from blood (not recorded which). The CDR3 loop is CASSELGTGQGDYGYTF. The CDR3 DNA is TGTGCCAGCAGTGAACTGGGGACGGGACAGGGGGACTATGGCTACACCTTC.